The rows below give T cell receptor beta chains drawn from one sample of a study of graft-versus-host responses after intestinal transplantation. The protocol was immunoSEQ multiplex PCR, while the TCRdb copy is restricted to in-frame clones and leaves out a portion. The sample consists of 60,000 to 65,000 clones, roughly 89% of them appearing once. The specimen comprised ileum tissue, sampled 357 days after transplant. These receptor sequences come from a human patient who received an intestinal transplant, so some T cells may come from the graft donor. CDR3s include the opening cysteine and the closing phenylalanine or tryptophan. The D gene is left open where the match is weak. The size entry is marked missing in some rows and otherwise reads once, few, many or a size class.

size: -; V: TRBV6-5; D: -; J: TRBJ2-2; DNA: TGTGCCAGCAACACCCCCTCGGCCCCCGGGGAGCTGTTTTTT; CDR3: CASNTPSAPGELFF
size: -; V: TRBV7-9; D: TRBD1; J: TRBJ1-4; DNA: TGTGCCAGCAGCACACTAGGGACAGATGAAAAACTGTTTTTT; CDR3: CASSTLGTDEKLFF
size: -; V: TRBV9; D: TRBD2; J: TRBJ2-2; DNA: TGTGCCAGCAGCGGTCGACTAGCGGCTGACACCGGGGAGCTGTTTTTT; CDR3: CASSGRLAADTGELFF
size: -; V: TRBV18; D: -; J: TRBJ2-7; DNA: TGTGCCAGCTCCCCCTCCAGGAACGAGCAGTACTTC; CDR3: CASSPSRNEQYF
size: -; V: TRBV28; D: TRBD2; J: TRBJ2-7; DNA: TGTGCCAGCAGTTTGGGGACTAGCGGGTACGAGCAGTACTTC; CDR3: CASSLGTSGYEQYF
size: few; V: TRBV6-5; D: -; J: TRBJ2-2; DNA: TGTGCCAGCAGTGAAGAAGGTTGGGGGGAGCTGTTTTTT; CDR3: CASSEEGWGELFF
size: -; V: TRBV25-1; D: -; J: TRBJ1-4; DNA: TGTGCCAGCAGTTATCCTGGACTGTATGAAAAACTGTTTTTT; CDR3: CASSYPGLYEKLFF
size: -; V: TRBV4-1; D: -; J: TRBJ2-7; DNA: TGCGCCAGCAGCCATGGCTTGTCGAGTAACTACGAGCAGTACTTC; CDR3: CASSHGLSSNYEQYF
size: -; V: TRBV5-5; D: -; J: TRBJ1-5; DNA: TGTGCCAGCAGCCCCGACGGAATCAATCAGCCCCAGCATTTT; CDR3: CASSPDGINQPQHF
size: -; V: TRBV28; D: TRBD2; J: TRBJ2-5; DNA: TGTGCCAGCAGTTTGGGAGGGATAAGAAAAGAGACCCAGTACTTC; CDR3: CASSLGGIRKETQYF
size: -; V: TRBV6-1; D: -; J: TRBJ1-5; DNA: TGTGCCAGCTGGCTCAAGGCAGGGTATCAGCCCCAGCATTTT; CDR3: CASWLKAGYQPQHF